This entry features one TCR beta chain sequence. Its antigen remains unidentified. V trimming: 5 bases; J trimming: 4 bases; junction bases outside the gene matches: 6. Germline lookup yields CDR1 SQVTM and CDR2 ANQGSEA. CDR3 length: 13 amino acids. Reverse transcribing all isolated RNA meant expressed TCRB transcripts were sequenced. Data came from immunoSEQ multiplex PCR; TCRdb stores just in-frame clones and leaves some out. The repertoire includes about 620,000 clones, around 16% of them detected once, and around 0.1% sits in the top ten. Every single donor gave one heparinised blood draw, and these averaged approximately 100 mL. CD4+ naive, central memory, regulatory and stem cell-like memory cells were sorted via CD45RO/CCR7/CD25/CD127/CD95/CD27. Purity exceeding 98% was reached by all sorted populations. This sample is drawn from a study of beta chain features in type 1 diabetes. General study findings and limits: Within each of all four CD4+ subsets, Type 1 diabetes patients had TCRB CDR3s that were moderately but significantly shorter.

The sequenced sample was naive CD4+ T cells from blood. The rearrangement uses TRBV29-1 and TRBJ1-1; 8 nucleotides line up with TRBD1. The receptor's source is a man aged 18 to 30 in good health. CDR3 in amino acids: CSVQGARGTEAFF. CDR3 nucleotide sequence: TGCAGCGTTCAGGGGGCGCGGGGCACTGAAGCTTTCTTT.